This TCR beta chain was recovered during a study of monozygotic twins with cystic fibrosis (dated by TCRdb to the early 2020s). Study-wide context: Barcoded libraries were prepared from roughly 3.3 micrograms of fragmented DNA with approximately 16 PCR cycles. The study compared TCR beta repertoires within and between 16 monozygotic twin pairs with cystic fibrosis to assess genetic influence on V and J gene usage. The cohort included ten female and six male twin pairs, mostly children and adolescents, aged roughly 2.0 to 40 years with a median of 9.1 years. On the day of blood sampling, twins were ranked among 1,060 cohort participants for weight-for-height and for FEVPerc (FEV1 disease centile). Data for three of the twin pairs had been reported previously in another context.

TCR beta CDR3 regions were amplified by multiplex PCR using the immunoSEQ immune profiling system, following the manufacturer's instructions. An Illumina NextSeq system was used for sequencing. As for how the authors treated the data: Sequence data were processed on the immunoSEQ Analyzer platform, and clonality was computed as the square root of Simpson's index of productive rearrangements. Similarity in V and J usage was measured by Jensen-Shannon distance, and OLGA was used to compute CDR3 generation probabilities. The researchers looked up shared CDR3 sequences in the immuneACCESS database (August 2020) and in VDJdb (December 2020). This immuneACCESS table, as held by TCRdb, lists in-frame sequences with V and J called but not all clones. Of the missing ones, under half trace to an unresolved V gene in checked studies; the others have no known cause. The V and J calls and clone size were taken over from that table, and D and trimming were inferred from the DNA. Within this sample are approximately 21,000 clones, with around nine tenths of them counted one time only. The ten largest clones represent around 1.3% of the sample.

Paper-wide results and their limitations: The cohort was small, and no association was found between shared CDR3 numbers and age, concordance or disease severity. In 13 of 16 pairs, V gene usage most closely resembled the co-twin's, and the same held for J usage in 8 of 16 pairs, a pattern suggesting genetic constraints. Simpson clonality was generally low (median roughly 0.009), which suggests a naive-dominated repertoire, and clonality was higher in the most severely affected patients. Significantly higher nucleotide-identical clonotype sharing was observed within monozygotic CF twin pairs than between unrelated CF individuals (P = 0.000026, Mann-Whitney).

The twin pairs came from the European Cystic Fibrosis Twin and Sibling Study Cohort, which recruited patients from 150 or so CF clinics across 14 European countries. Zygosity and CFTR genotype were verified in-house, and zygosity was tested by multiplex PCR of nine short tandem repeat loci. Peripheral blood was sampled from each twin, and clinical parameters were recorded on the day of blood sampling. Genomic DNA was isolated from peripheral blood cells with phenol/chloroform and kept in TE buffer at 4 degrees C. Worth noting for this clone: Its antigen is still unknown. The record has no base qualities; no much larger clone is one base away.

The germline V gene gives CDR1 as SGHVS and CDR2 as FQNEAQ. V trim: 1 base; J trim: 5 bases; unmatched bases: 4. From the cysteine through the phenylalanine, the CDR3 covers 17 amino acids. CDR3 DNA is the only sequence kept; it has 51 bases, read in frame from the first base. Sequencing was performed on blood. The chain couples TRBV7-8 to TRBJ1-6; TRBD1 agrees with 11 junctional bases. This receptor was identified in a woman aged 25 to 39 with cystic fibrosis. The CDR3 region reads CASSLEGTGGNNSPLHF. The DNA is TGTGCCAGCAGCTTAGAAGGGACAGGGGGAAATAATTCACCCCTCCACTTT. Joined to the reference TRBV7-8 and TRBJ1-6 proteins, this CDR3 gives the full variable domain: GAGVSQSPRYKVAKRGQDVALRCDPISGHVSLFWYQQALGQGPEFLTYFQNEAQLDKSGLPSDRFFAERPEGSVSTLKIQRTQQEDSAVYLCASSLEGTGGNNSPLHFGNGTRLTVT.